Shown below are 26 T cell receptor beta chains from a single sample sequenced in a study of prognosis after radiotherapy for stage I lung cancer. Amplicons of TCR beta CDR3 were generated from genomic DNA by two-round multiplex PCR. Each TRBV and TRBJ gene had its own primer in the first PCR round. MiXCR, run by TCRdb on the multiplex PCR reads, gives a single entry per CDR3 protein. There are tens of thousands of distinct CDR3 sequences in the sample; approximately 35% occur only once, and 8% to 9.5% lies in the top ten. The sequenced sample was PBMCs, obtained before or after stereotactic body radiation therapy (not recorded which). These receptor sequences come from a donor over 45 with non-small cell lung cancer.

About this clonotype: Given a far larger clone just one base away, this is likely a sequencing read error. The V and J genes are TRBV6-9 and TRBJ2-1; D is perhaps TRBD1 or TRBD2 (6 bases each). The CDR3 is made up of 16 amino acids. Trimming pared 0 bases from V and 10 bases from J, leaving 19 bases between. Germline CDR1 reads MNHGY; CDR2 reads SVAAGI. The CDR3 DNA sequence: TGTGCCAGCAGTTATTCGATGGGACACGGGGACTCCGAGCAGTTCTTC. It is translated as CASSYSMGHGDSEQFF.

The chain links TRBV12-3 or TRBV12-4 to TRBJ2-2; D not resolved. V was pared by 2 bases and J by 5 bases, with 3 bases between. CDR3 size: 12 residues. This CDR3 reads CASSLRTGELFF. The CDR3 DNA reads as TGTGCCAGCAGTTTAAGGACCGGGGAGCTGTTTTTT.

Points on this clonotype: Possible read error: a much larger clone is one base away. CDR3 in amino acids: CASSSTGREVTQYF. CDR3 bases: TGTGCCAGCAGCTCGACGGGACGCGAGGTGACCCAGTACTTC. This chain links TRBV7-2 with TRBJ2-5; D might be TRBD1 or TRBD2, each matching 5 bases. CDR1 SGHTA and CDR2 FQGNSA come from the germline V gene. Trimming removed 4 bases from V and 7 bases from J, with 16 bases in between. This CDR3 is built from 14 residues.

This clonotype was counted at least ten times. V gene TRBV7-9 combines with J gene TRBJ2-1, with TRBD2 matching over 11 bases. CDR1 and CDR2 from the germline V gene are SEHNR and FQNEAQ (reference sequence). This CDR3 is 17 amino acids long. The junction had 13 bases not matched to a gene; V was cut back by 6 bases and J by 6 bases. The CDR3 DNA reads as TGTGCCAGCAGGCCACCCTTACTAGCGGGAGTAGGCAATGAGCAGTTCTTC. It specifies CASRPPLLAGVGNEQFF.

This clonotype was recorded many times. V usage is TRBV20-1 and J usage is TRBJ2-7; D ambiguous. V lost 3 bases and J lost 2, with 5 bases in between. Germline V gene lookup returns CDR1 DFQATT and CDR2 SNEGSKA (reference sequence). CDR3 length equals 11 residues. The CDR3: CSASRTYEQYF. The CDR3 coding sequence is TGCAGTGCTAGTAGGACCTACGAGCAGTACTTC.

In its sample, this clonotype was seen many times. The rearrangement joins TRBV7-2 to TRBJ2-1; D is undetermined. The J call may be incorrect, as the DNA end agrees better with TRBJ2-5. The CDR3 has 13 amino acids. CDR1 and CDR2 (germline): SGHTA, FQGNSA. The CDR3 loop reads CASSRVSPETQYF. The CDR3 DNA reads TGTGCCAGCAGCAGGGTCAGTCCAGAGACCCAGTACTTC.

In this sample, this clonotype turned up many times. The chain has TRBV28 and TRBJ2-4; D gene unclear. The V gene lost 6 bases and the J gene lost 7 bases, with 10 bases spanning the gap. Per germline, CDR1 MDHEN and CDR2 SYDVKM. The CDR3 spans 12 residues. CDR3 sequence: CASRGPANIQYF. In nucleotides, the CDR3 is TGTGCCAGCAGAGGACCAGCGAACATTCAGTACTTC.

In this sample, this clonotype turned up many times. The chain employs TRBV20-1 and TRBJ1-1; D gene ambiguous. CDR3 length: 14 residues. The V and J ends lost 1 base and 0 bases respectively, with 9 bases between them. CDR1 and CDR2 from the germline V gene are DFQATT and SNEGSKA (reference sequence). The CDR3 is CSARGGSLNTEAFF. CDR3 DNA sequence: TGCAGTGCTAGAGGGGGATCTCTGAACACTGAAGCTTTCTTT.

This clonotype occurred once. The chain has TRBV5-1 and TRBJ2-7; no reliable D call. CDR3 length equals 15 residues. Germline CDR1 SGHRS, CDR2 YFSETQ. V lost 0 bases and J lost 6, with 16 bases in between. CDR3 DNA: TGCGCCAGCAGCTTGGGTACGGCAAGAGCGCGCGAGCAGTACTTC. Translating it yields CASSLGTARAREQYF.

Regarding this clonotype: With a far larger clone one base away, a read error is the likely cause. The chain has TRBV7-3 and TRBJ2-2; D might be TRBD2 (5 bases). There are 13 residues in the CDR3. Germline V gives CDR1 SGHTA, CDR2 FQGTGA. CDR3 nucleotide sequence: TGTGCCAGCAGCCCCGATGGGTCCGGGGATCTGTTTTTT. It specifies CASSPDGSGDLFF.

There are many counts of this clonotype. CDR3 coding DNA: TGCAGTGCTAGAGCTACCAGACTAGCGGGCGAGCAGTACTTC. This encodes CSARATRLAGEQYF. This chain joins TRBV20-1 and TRBJ2-7; 10 nucleotides match TRBD2. Trimming at V came to 1 base and at J to 6 bases, leaving 6 bases not matched to a gene. The CDR3 has 14 amino acids. The V gene's germline CDR1 is DFQATT and CDR2 SNEGSKA (reference sequence).

This clonotype showed up many times. This chain joins TRBV5-1 and TRBJ2-1; 7 bases agree with TRBD1. V was pared by 0 bases and J by 2 bases, with 5 bases of the junction left unmatched. The germline V gene has CDR1 SGHRS and CDR2 YFSETQ. This CDR3 spans 16 amino acids. The DNA for the CDR3 is TGCGCCAGCAGCTTGGCCAAGGGACAGCCCTACAATGAGCAGTTCTTC. Encoded protein: CASSLAKGQPYNEQFF.

For this clonotype: One end of the junction is discordant with germline, which a read error may explain. This chain joins TRBV6-2 or TRBV6-3 and TRBJ1-3, with TRBD1 as a possible D gene (5 bases). CDR1 and CDR2 from the germline V gene are MNHEY and SVGEGT. The CDR3 consists of 15 residues. The CDR3 sequence is CAGSAGRVAGNTIYF. CDR3 coding DNA: TGTGCCGGCAGTGCGGGCAGGGTGGCCGGAAACACCATATATTTT.

This clonotype appeared many times. The V gene is TRBV27, the J gene TRBJ2-2; TRBD2 matches 12 bases. CDR1 MNHEY and CDR2 SMNVEV come from the germline V gene (reference sequence). Trimming at V came to 3 bases and at J to 6 bases, leaving 8 bases not matched to a gene. There are 17 residues in the CDR3. The CDR3 sequence: CASSLETSGRLSGELFF. The DNA of the CDR3 is TGTGCCAGCAGTTTGGAAACTAGCGGGAGGTTATCCGGGGAGCTGTTTTTT.

Details on this clonotype: A much larger clone is a single base away; this may be a read error. The rearrangement joins TRBV19 to TRBJ2-5; 10 bases are a match to TRBD2. The junction had 16 bases not matched to a gene; V was cut back by 7 bases and J by 2 bases. This CDR3 is 18 amino acids long. Germline V gene data show CDR1 as LNHDA and CDR2 as SQIVND (reference sequence). Here the CDR3 DNA reads TGTGCCAGTATCCCGAAACCGGGACTAGCGAGAGTACAAGAGACCCAGTACTTC. The encoded protein is CASIPKPGLARVQETQYF.

This clonotype has a count of ten or more. The chain links TRBV28 to TRBJ1-5; the D is unclear. Germline V gene lookup returns CDR1 MDHEN and CDR2 SYDVKM. V was cut by 5 bases and J by 3 bases, with 5 bases left in between. This CDR3 spans 12 amino acids. The CDR3 DNA is TGTGCCAGCAGTATGACCAATCAGCCCCAGCATTTT. Amino acids: CASSMTNQPQHF.

This clonotype has ten or more counts. The chain is built from TRBV2 and TRBJ1-5; tentative D call: TRBD1 (5 bases). CDR1 and CDR2 from the germline V gene are SNHLY and FYNNEI. The germline V and J ends were trimmed by 7 bases and 3 bases, with 10 bases remaining between them. The CDR3 is made up of 13 amino acids. The CDR3 is CASKWTNNQPQHF. The CDR3 bases are TGTGCCAGCAAGTGGACAAACAATCAGCCCCAGCATTTT.

This clonotype was counted many times. The genes are TRBV19 and TRBJ2-7; D not certain. The V end lost 1 base, the J end lost 7 bases, and 8 bases lay between the germline ends. The length of the CDR3 is 12 residues. Germline V CDR1 and CDR2: LNHDA, SQIVND (reference sequence). CDR3 in amino acids: CASSIVASEQYF. CDR3 in DNA: TGTGCCAGTAGTATAGTGGCCTCGGAGCAGTACTTC.

In its sample, this clonotype was seen many times. The chain is built from TRBV6-1 and TRBJ1-2, with a weak D call TRBD1 (5 bases). V was shortened by 7 bases and J by 8 bases, with 17 bases between the two germline ends. The CDR3 spans 13 residues. Germline CDR1 reads MNHNS; CDR2 reads SASEGT. CDR3 in amino acids: CASTWRGGQGYTF. The CDR3 DNA sequence: TGTGCCAGCACCTGGCGTGGGGGTCAAGGCTACACCTTC.

In the case of this clonotype: This likely reflects a read error, since a far larger clone is one base away. This sequence joins TRBV2 and TRBJ2-3; no definite D call. Germline V gene lookup returns CDR1 SNHLY and CDR2 FYNNEI. V was cut by 7 bases and J by 4 bases, with 18 bases left in between. This CDR3 spans 15 amino acids. CDR3 DNA sequence: TGTGCCAGCATCCCCTCCCCAGGATTGGCAGATACGCAGTATTTT. It translates to CASIPSPGLADTQYF.

As regards this clonotype: This could be a read error, since a much larger clone is one nucleotide away. The rearrangement uses TRBV24-1 and TRBJ1-2, with unresolved D. Germline V lookup: CDR1 KGHDR, CDR2 SFDVKD. The V gene lost 8 bases and the J gene lost 3 bases, with 9 bases spanning the gap. The CDR3 is 12 amino acids. CDR3 sequence reads: CATILGDYGYTF. DNA of the CDR3: TGTGCCACCATCCTAGGAGACTATGGCTACACCTTC.

The rearrangement joins TRBV27 to TRBJ2-7; TRBD2 matches at 13 bases. The V segment lost 6 bases and the J segment 7 bases; nucleotides outside the gene matches: 6. This CDR3 region has 14 residues. Germline assignment: CDR1 MNHEY and CDR2 SMNVEV (reference sequence). CDR3 loop: CASRLAGGPGEQYF. DNA of the CDR3: TGTGCCAGCAGACTAGCGGGAGGGCCGGGGGAGCAGTACTTC.

This clonotype was counted many times. This chain uses TRBV6-1 with TRBJ1-5; no clear D. The germline V gene encodes CDR1 MNHNS and CDR2 SASEGT. Trimming left V 6 bases short and J 4 bases short, with 10 bases between. The CDR3 has 13 amino acids. The CDR3 nucleotides read TGTGCCAGCAGCCCAACATGGAATCAGCCCCAGCATTTT. This sequence encodes CASSPTWNQPQHF.

In its sample, this clonotype was seen many times. J is TRBJ1-2 and V is TRBV18; TRBD1 might be the D (5 bases). Germline CDR1 is KGHSH and CDR2 is LQKENI. Trimming stripped 6 bases from V and 3 bases from J, with 14 bases between. This CDR3 is 14 amino acids long. The CDR3 here is CASSPGTFDYGYTF. As DNA, the CDR3 is TGTGCCAGCTCCCCTGGGACGTTCGACTATGGCTACACCTTC.

Many counts were recorded for this clonotype. The chain uses TRBV18 and TRBJ2-5; tentatively, D is TRBD1 (6 bases). The length of the CDR3 is 14 residues. Germline V gives CDR1 KGHSH, CDR2 LQKENI. The germline V and J ends were trimmed by 6 bases and 8 bases, with 19 bases remaining between them. The CDR3 region has the DNA TGTGCCAGCTCTCCGGACAGCCCCAGGGGTACCCAGTACTTC. Translating gives CASSPDSPRGTQYF. Full variable domain (missing parts from reference TRBV18 and TRBJ2-5): NAGVMQNPRHLVRRRGQEARLRCSPMKGHSHVYWYRQLPEEGLKFMVYLQKENIIDESGMPKERFSAEFPKEGPSILRIQQVVRGDSAAYFCASSPDSPRGTQYFGPGTRLLVL.

This clonotype has a count of ten or more. This sequence joins TRBV30 and TRBJ1-5, with D tentatively TRBD1 (5 bases). The CDR3 is 16 residues long. Deletions cut 2 bases from V and 1 base from J, with 15 bases between. Germline assignment: CDR1 GTSNPN and CDR2 SVGIG (reference sequence). The CDR3 loop reads CAWSTPPGHSNQPQHF. CDR3 nucleotide sequence: TGTGCCTGGAGTACACCACCAGGGCACAGCAATCAGCCCCAGCATTTT.